These 26 T cell receptor beta chains came from one sample sequenced in a study of T cells in Graves' hyperthyroidism and ophthalmopathy. What was amplified from RNA transcripts were TCR beta CDR3 regions. A first-round RT-PCR of the TCR CDR3 used the HTBI primer set. Using its own MiXCR run on the multiplex PCR reads, TCRdb lists one record per CDR3 protein. Seen here are about 420,000 distinct CDR3 sequences, roughly 13% observed once, and the top ten hold 5.3%. Sequencing input: blood. The receptors originated from a woman younger than 35 with Graves' hyperthyroidism.

Many counts were recorded for this clonotype. This sequence joins TRBV28 and TRBJ2-3; no clear D gene. CDR1 is MDHEN, CDR2 SYDVKM, per germline. Trimming removed 1 base at V and 2 bases at J, with 7 bases between. The CDR3 loop spans 14 amino acids. Here the CDR3 reads CASSLSGPTDTQYF. CDR3 nucleotides: TGTGCCAGCAGTTTATCCGGTCCCACAGATACGCAGTATTTT.

The sample holds many counts of this clonotype. This chain joins TRBV18 and TRBJ2-1; maybe TRBD2 (5 bases). There are 15 residues in the CDR3. The V and J ends lost 5 bases and 6 bases respectively, with 17 bases between them. Germline V gives CDR1 KGHSH, CDR2 LQKENI. CDR3 residues: CASSSSRGIVNEQFF. Written as DNA, the CDR3 is TGTGCCAGCTCAAGTAGCCGGGGAATCGTCAATGAGCAGTTCTTC.

This clonotype was found many times. The chain's CDR3 is CASSFHRGGNTEAFF. The CDR3 region has the DNA TGTGCCAGCAGCTTCCACAGGGGCGGGAACACTGAAGCTTTCTTT. V is TRBV7-9 and J is TRBJ1-1, with 7 bases matching TRBD1. This CDR3 is 15 amino acids long. The ends lost 3 bases at V and 1 base at J; junction bases unmatched: 5. Germline loops: CDR1 SEHNR, CDR2 FQNEAQ (reference sequence).

The chain employs TRBV10-3 and TRBJ2-3; 13 nucleotides match TRBD2. CDR1 and CDR2 (germline): ENHRY, SYGVKD. After removal of 11 bases from V and 6 bases from J, the junction contained 8 bases not matched to a gene. The CDR3 consists of 14 residues. The CDR3 loop reads CAVRTSGSTDTQYF. The CDR3 region has the DNA TGTGCCGTGCGGACTAGCGGGAGTACGGATACGCAGTATTTT.

This clonotype was counted between two and nine times. V usage is TRBV12-3 or TRBV12-4 and J usage is TRBJ2-3; 7 nucleotides match TRBD1. The V segment lost 4 bases and the J segment 5 bases; nucleotides outside the gene matches: 6. The CDR3 is made up of 14 amino acids. This chain's CDR3 is CASSSGQWGDTQYF. The CDR3 bases are TGTGCCAGCAGTTCGGGACAGTGGGGAGATACGCAGTATTTT.

This clonotype was counted at least ten times. V is TRBV5-6 and J is TRBJ2-7; perhaps TRBD1 as D (5 bases). Germline CDR1 SGHDT, CDR2 YYEEEE. Trimming cost V 2 bases and J 4 bases, with 10 bases left between them. The CDR3 totals 13 residues. The CDR3 protein is CASSFYRRYEQYF. The CDR3 DNA sequence: TGTGCCAGCAGCTTTTACAGGAGATACGAGCAGTACTTC.

There are a few counts of this clonotype. The chain combines TRBV5-1 with TRBJ2-2; no firm D call. The V end lost 0 bases, the J end lost 5 bases, and 8 bases lay between the germline ends. The CDR3 loop spans 14 amino acids. Germline V gene data show CDR1 as SGHRS and CDR2 as YFSETQ. DNA for the CDR3: TGCGCCAGCAGCTTGGCCTGGGAAACCGGGGAGCTGTTTTTT. Protein: CASSLAWETGELFF. The full variable domain, its missing parts supplied by reference TRBV5-1 and TRBJ2-2, is KAGVTQTPRYLIKTRGQQVTLSCSPISGHRSVSWYQQTPGQGLQFLFEYFSETQRNKGNFPGRFSGRQFSNSRSEMNVSTLELGDSALYLCASSLAWETGELFFGEGSRLTVL.

In this sample, this clonotype turned up many times. This chain joins TRBV4-2 and TRBJ2-7, with D uncertain. This CDR3 comprises 12 residues. CDR1 and CDR2 from the germline V gene are LGHNA and YNFKEQ. V was pared by 1 base and J by 7 bases, with 8 bases between. This CDR3 is CASSQVFREQYF. The CDR3 DNA sequence: TGTGCCAGCAGCCAAGTGTTTCGGGAGCAGTACTTC.

This clonotype appeared many times. V is TRBV27 and J is TRBJ2-1, with D possibly being TRBD2 (6 bases). Trimming took off 3 bases at V and 5 bases at J, with 11 bases between the two ends. Germline V gives CDR1 MNHEY, CDR2 SMNVEV (reference sequence). The CDR3 spans 14 residues. CDR3 sequence: CASSFLSGDNEQFF. CDR3 bases: TGTGCCAGCAGTTTCCTTAGCGGCGACAATGAGCAGTTCTTC.

This clonotype came up many times. The gene calls are TRBV27 and TRBJ2-1; D is undetermined. V was trimmed by 3 bases and J by 4 bases, leaving 10 bases between them. The CDR3 length is 14 residues. The germline V gene encodes CDR1 MNHEY and CDR2 SMNVEV (reference sequence). CDR3 coding DNA: TGTGCCAGCAGTTTTCAGCGCGATTACAATGAGCAGTTCTTC. Protein product: CASSFQRDYNEQFF.

The sample holds a few counts of this clonotype. The chain is built from TRBV9 and TRBJ2-5; D gene uncertain. The length of the CDR3 is 13 residues. The germline V and J ends were trimmed by 3 bases and 5 bases, with 11 bases remaining between them. Germline V gene lookup returns CDR1 SGDLS and CDR2 YYNGEE. The CDR3 here is CASSAMESETQYF. The CDR3 DNA is TGTGCCAGCAGCGCGATGGAATCGGAGACCCAGTACTTC.

The V call is TRBV9, the J call TRBJ1-3, with unresolved D. The CDR3 length is 12 residues. V was shortened by 4 bases and J by 8 bases, with 10 bases between the two germline ends. Germline V gene data show CDR1 as SGDLS and CDR2 as YYNGEE. The CDR3 nucleotides read TGTGCCAGCAGCCCCGTATTGGACACCATATATTTT. This encodes CASSPVLDTIYF.

This clonotype was found many times. The chain has TRBV20-1 and TRBJ2-1; 10 nucleotides agree with TRBD2. This CDR3 contains 17 residues. Germline V gene sequence: CDR1 DFQATT, CDR2 SNEGSKA (reference sequence). After removal of 3 bases from V and 5 bases from J, the junction contained 13 bases not matched to a gene. The CDR3, as DNA: TGCAGTGCTAGGACAGGGACTAGCGCCCACCTACACAATGAGCAGTTCTTC. Protein: CSARTGTSAHLHNEQFF.

This clonotype was seen a few times. One end of the junction fails to match germline, which may point to a read error. The chain couples TRBV7-9 to TRBJ1-2, with TRBD1 matching 8 bases. The length of the CDR3 is 13 residues. CDR1 SEHNR and CDR2 FQNEAQ come from the germline V gene (reference sequence). The CDR3 loop is CASSSGTGYGHTF. The CDR3, as DNA: TGTGCCAGCAGCTCTGGGACAGGCTATGGCCACACCTTC. Combining the CDR3 with reference TRBV7-9 and TRBJ1-2 gives the whole variable domain DTGVSQNPRHKITKRGQNVTFRCDPISEHNRLYWYRQTLGQGPEFLTYFQNEAQLEKSRLLSDRFSAERPKGSFSTLEIQRTEQGDSAMYLCASSSGTGYGHTFGSGTRLTVV.

V usage is TRBV30 and J usage is TRBJ2-1; TRBD2 matches at 7 bases. This CDR3 spans 13 amino acids. V lost 4 bases, J lost 0 bases, and 0 bases stayed unmatched. Per germline, CDR1 GTSNPN and CDR2 SVGIG (reference sequence). CDR3 nucleotides: TGTGCCTGGACTAGCGGCTCCTACAATGAGCAGTTCTTC. Its protein is CAWTSGSYNEQFF.

V gene TRBV30 combines with J gene TRBJ2-7; 9 positions match TRBD1. V was clipped by 0 bases and J by 2 bases; unmatched bases: 5. Germline V gene lookup returns CDR1 GTSNPN and CDR2 SVGIG (reference sequence). The CDR3 runs 15 residues. The CDR3 loop reads CAWSVTGTGTYEQYF. The CDR3 DNA reads as TGTGCCTGGAGTGTAACCGGGACAGGGACCTACGAGCAGTACTTC.

This clonotype has ten or more counts. This sequence joins TRBV5-5 and TRBJ1-3; D gene uncertain. Trimming left V 0 bases short and J 2 bases short, with 12 bases between. Germline-derived CDR1 and CDR2 are SGHKS and YYEKEE (reference sequence). This CDR3 has 16 amino acids. The CDR3 loop is CASSLENDFAGNTIYF. The CDR3 DNA reads as TGTGCCAGCAGCTTGGAGAACGATTTTGCTGGAAACACCATATATTTT.

This clonotype was found many times. The chain combines TRBV7-2 with TRBJ2-4; D is unclear. Germline CDR1 is SGHTA and CDR2 is FQGNSA. This CDR3 contains 15 residues. Trimming removed 5 bases from V and 5 bases from J, with 16 bases in between. The CDR3 DNA is TGTGCCAGCAGCCCCCGGCCCCCCCGTGAAAACATTCAGTACTTC. This encodes CASSPRPPRENIQYF.

This clonotype was recorded many times. The chain uses TRBV9 and TRBJ2-7; 12 bases fit TRBD2. Looked up from germline, CDR1 is SGDLS and CDR2 is YYNGEE. The trim removed 4 bases at V and 4 bases at J, leaving 15 bases unmatched. The CDR3 contains 18 residues. The CDR3 region is CASSSPRTSGTTTYEQYF. The CDR3 coding sequence is TGTGCCAGCAGCTCTCCAAGGACTAGCGGGACAACGACTTACGAGCAGTACTTC.

This clonotype was seen ten or more times. The rearrangement joins TRBV18 to TRBJ1-1, with D hard to call. V was clipped by 2 bases and J by 0 bases, with 7 bases between them. The CDR3 runs to 14 residues. Germline V CDR1 and CDR2: KGHSH, LQKENI. CDR3 residues: CASSPVQLNTEAFF. The CDR3 DNA reads as TGTGCCAGCTCACCAGTACAGCTGAACACTGAAGCTTTCTTT.

This sequence joins TRBV11-2 and TRBJ1-6; TRBD1 matches 9 bases. Germline CDR1 reads SGHAT; CDR2 reads FQNNGV. CDR3 length equals 16 residues. Trimming at V came to 6 bases and at J to 6 bases, leaving 9 bases not matched to a gene. The CDR3 protein is CASSNLKQGANSPLHF. The CDR3 DNA sequence: TGTGCCAGCAGTAACCTCAAACAGGGGGCTAATTCACCCCTCCACTTT.

This clonotype appeared a few times. The rearrangement joins TRBV6-1 to TRBJ2-7; 7 positions match TRBD2. Germline trimming cut 7 bases from V and 7 bases from J; bases unmatched to any gene: 19. Germline CDR1 and CDR2: MNHNS and SASEGT. The CDR3 spans 16 residues. CDR3 sequence (DNA): TGTGCCAGCACCAAGGTTCGGGCAGGACTGGGGGGGGAGCAGTACTTC. Translation gives CASTKVRAGLGGEQYF.

This clonotype showed up many times. V gene TRBV24-1 combines with J gene TRBJ1-1; D not certain. With 4 bases removed from V and 1 base from J, the gap between germline ends came to 9 bases. This CDR3 is 14 amino acids long. CDR1 and CDR2 (germline): KGHDR, SFDVKD. As DNA, the CDR3 is TGTGCCACCAGTGACTCTAGCCAGAACACTGAAGCTTTCTTT. Its protein product is CATSDSSQNTEAFF.

This clonotype occurred many times. V usage is TRBV3-1 and J usage is TRBJ1-2; D is possibly TRBD1 (6 bases). Germline CDR1 reads LGHDT; CDR2 reads YNNKEL (reference sequence). This CDR3 region has 15 residues. V lost 5 bases and J lost 3, with 16 bases in between. The CDR3 region is CASSAGGGAYYGYTF. The CDR3 bases are TGTGCCAGCAGCGCCGGGGGGGGCGCGTACTATGGCTACACCTTC.

V usage is TRBV5-1 and J usage is TRBJ2-5, with 8 bases matching TRBD2. Germline loops: CDR1 SGHRS, CDR2 YFSETQ. Trimming at V came to 0 bases and at J to 4 bases, leaving 11 bases not matched to a gene. This CDR3 has 17 amino acids. This chain's CDR3 is CASSLGGSAGVAETQYF. The CDR3 nucleotides read TGCGCCAGCAGCTTGGGGGGCTCAGCGGGAGTGGCAGAGACCCAGTACTTC.

This clonotype was counted only a few times. The rearrangement links TRBV7-2 to TRBJ2-5, with TRBD1 matching over 8 bases. V lost 1 base, J lost 1 base, and 8 bases stayed unmatched. Germline CDR1 reads SGHTA; CDR2 reads FQGNSA. The CDR3 covers 17 residues. CDR3 DNA sequence: TGTGCCAGCAGCTTAGGGGATTGTGACAGGGGCCAAGAGACCCAGTACTTC. Translated, it gives CASSLGDCDRGQETQYF.